The 7 T cell receptor beta chains below all came from one sample that was sequenced in a study of T cell responses to AZD1222 COVID-19 vaccine. Data came from immunoSEQ multiplex PCR; TCRdb stores just in-frame clones and leaves some out. Here the sample spans under 150,000 clones, just over 90% being singletons. The material sequenced was peripheral blood, taken on day 0 of AZD1222 vaccination. The receptors originated from an adult in good health.

The J gene is TRBJ1-1, the V gene TRBV7-6, with TRBD1 matching 7 bases. The germline CDR1 and CDR2 sequences are SGHVS and FNYEAQ. The CDR3 extends over 19 amino acids. Germline trimming cut 0 bases from V and 4 bases from J; bases unmatched to any gene: 17. The CDR3 loop reads CASSLAPRDRRPASTEAFF. The CDR3 bases are TGTGCCAGCAGCTTAGCCCCGCGGGACAGAAGGCCGGCGAGCACTGAAGCTTTCTTT.

The chain employs TRBV29-1 and TRBJ2-2; no definite D call. The germline gives CDR1 SQVTM, CDR2 ANQGSEA. V shed 7 bases and J shed 2 bases, with 8 bases lying between them. This CDR3 is 12 amino acids long. CDR3 coding DNA: TGCAGCGGACAACCCAACACCGGGGAGCTGTTTTTT. This gives the protein CSGQPNTGELFF.

The chain uses TRBV5-1 and TRBJ1-3; perhaps TRBD1 as D (5 bases). The CDR3 is 14 residues long. With 4 bases removed from V and 0 bases from J, the gap between germline ends came to 8 bases. From germline, CDR1 is SGHRS and CDR2 YFSETQ. CDR3 nucleotide sequence: TGCGCCAGCAGCGCGGACATCTCTGGAAACACCATATATTTT. Its protein is CASSADISGNTIYF.

The rearrangement joins TRBV11-2 to TRBJ1-3; D not certain. Germline assignment: CDR1 SGHAT and CDR2 FQNNGV. The CDR3 is made up of 12 amino acids. Trimming took 5 bases from V and 6 from J, leaving 8 bases between them. CDR3 region: CASSPAVNTIYF. The CDR3 region has the DNA TGTGCCAGCAGCCCTGCCGTAAACACCATATATTTT.

Worth noting for this clone: This sample includes further DNA sequences coding for the same CDR3. The V call is TRBV3-1 (or the pseudogene TRBV3-2), the J call TRBJ1-1, with a tentative D call TRBD1 (5 bases). CDR1 and CDR2 from the germline V gene are LGHDT and YNNKEL (reference sequence). Trimming removed 1 base from V and 4 bases from J, with 10 bases in between. The CDR3 has 14 residues. The DNA of the CDR3 is TGTGCCAGCAGCCAAGTCCGGGGCGGCACTGAAGCTTTCTTT. Its translation is CASSQVRGGTEAFF.

J is TRBJ2-3 and V is TRBV19, with 16 nucleotides matching TRBD2. The V segment lost 8 bases and the J segment 3 bases; nucleotides outside the gene matches: 5. This CDR3 is 16 amino acids long. Germline CDR1 reads LNHDA; CDR2 reads SQIVND (reference sequence). Here the CDR3 reads CASDGTSGRGTDTQYF. The DNA of the CDR3 is TGTGCCAGTGATGGGACTAGCGGGAGGGGTACAGATACGCAGTATTTT. Variable domain in full (rest from reference TRBV19 and TRBJ2-3): DGGITQSPKYLFRKEGQNVTLSCEQNLNHDAMYWYRQDPGQGLRLIYYSQIVNDFQKGDIAEGYSVSREKKESFPLTVTSAQKNPTAFYLCASDGTSGRGTDTQYFGPGTRLTVL.

This clone occurred a few times. The V gene is TRBV6-2 or TRBV6-3, the J gene TRBJ2-7; TRBD1 matches at 8 bases. This CDR3 has 15 amino acids. With V trimmed by 2 bases and J by 5 bases, 8 bases remained unmatched. CDR1 and CDR2 (germline): MNHEY, SVGEGT. The chain's CDR3 is CASSYAGQGADEQYF. CDR3 DNA sequence: TGTGCCAGCAGTTACGCCGGTCAGGGGGCAGACGAGCAGTACTTC.